This T cell receptor beta chain was recorded in a study of CD8+ T cells in alopecia areata. For the study at large: Tofacitinib continued for 6 to 18 months and was then withheld for 6 months. Study results and limitations: Tofacitinib significantly decreased scalp clonality and expanded CD8+ clones among top 100. When scalp samples are sequenced, resident alphabeta T cells of normal skin are also captured.

A remark on this clone: Its target is not known.

The CDR3 spans 13 residues. V dropped 5 bases and J dropped 0 bases, with 4 bases sitting between them. Germline V gives CDR1 LNHDA, CDR2 SQIVND (reference sequence). Treatment reported: oral pan-JAK inhibitor, 5-10 mg twice daily. PBMC-derived CD4+ and CD8+ T cells were sorted. cDNA prepared by RNA extraction and subsequent reverse transcription served as the template for sequencing. Data came from immunoSEQ multiplex PCR; TCRdb stores just in-frame clones and leaves some out. Among about 110,000 clones listed, less than 75% were seen once. The TCR was taken from a human donor with alopecia areata. The rearrangement links TRBV19 to TRBJ2-2; no definite D call. This sample comprised CD8+ T cells sorted from blood, obtained at week 24, from a patient treated with tofacitinib. CDR3 region: CASSLTNTGELFF. CDR3 nucleotide sequence: TGTGCCAGTAGTTTAACGAACACCGGGGAGCTGTTTTTT.